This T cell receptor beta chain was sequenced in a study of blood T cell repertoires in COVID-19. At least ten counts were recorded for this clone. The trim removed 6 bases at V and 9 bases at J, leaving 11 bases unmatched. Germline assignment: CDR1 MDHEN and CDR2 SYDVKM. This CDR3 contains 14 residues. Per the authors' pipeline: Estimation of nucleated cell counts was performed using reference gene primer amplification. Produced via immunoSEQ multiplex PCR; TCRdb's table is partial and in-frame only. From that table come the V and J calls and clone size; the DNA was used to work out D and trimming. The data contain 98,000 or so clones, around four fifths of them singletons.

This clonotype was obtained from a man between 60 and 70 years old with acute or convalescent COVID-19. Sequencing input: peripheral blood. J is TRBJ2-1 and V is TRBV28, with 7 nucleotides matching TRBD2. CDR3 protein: CASRFPGLIFEQFF. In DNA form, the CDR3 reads TGTGCCAGCAGGTTCCCGGGACTAATTTTTGAGCAGTTCTTC.